This T cell receptor beta chain was observed in a study of metastatic and nonmetastatic thyroid tumors. Background on the study: For malignant and benign thyroid patients, tumor or nodule tissue and blood were the sources whose repertoires were compared. Overall study results and limits: When malignant thyroid tumors were compared with benign nodules, TCR beta diversity was reportedly significantly higher in the malignant tumors. This held in both blood and tumor samples.

Every patient was untreated before thyroid surgery. This clone was seen repeatedly, ten times or more. Its antigen is undetermined. CDR3 length equals 18 residues. The V gene end was trimmed by 5 bases and the J gene end by 5 bases; junction bases not matched to a gene: 11. Germline values: CDR1 SGHAT, CDR2 FQNNGV. How the authors handled the data: What underpinned the distant-metastasis classifier for papillary thyroid cancer was the set of CDR3 differences across clinicopathological groups. TCRdb re-called the PCR reads with MiXCR. What appears here as the V and J calls and clone size reflects TCRdb's work, not the paper's. The sample consists of approximately 38,000 clones, 25% to 30% of them appearing once.

Sample: blood. This chain joins TRBV11-2 and TRBJ2-5; 16 nucleotides agree with TRBD2. The TCR originated in a male donor with papillary thyroid cancer or a benign thyroid nodule (not recorded which). Some clones in this sample may be carry-over from other donors' samples. This CDR3 is CASSLGTSGRAKGETQYF. CDR3 bases: TGTGCCAGCAGCCTTGGGACTAGCGGGAGGGCAAAGGGGGAGACCCAGTACTTC.